This T cell receptor (beta chain) was found in a study of graft-versus-host responses after intestinal transplantation. Study at large: Anti-thymocyte globulin induction preceded three to four years of tacrolimus and steroid maintenance in all recipients.

A word on this clone: Its antigen remains unknown.

Findings and caveats of the study: Researchers found GvH clones in recipient marrow, and some showed up first in ileum or blood. The study associated peak circulating GvH clone levels with early post-transplant HvG declines.

Assay: immunoSEQ multiplex PCR; the TCRdb copy retains only in-frame clones and omits some. The sample includes some 83,000 clones, 91% seen only once; the top ten take 0.1%. The ends lost 6 bases at V and 1 base at J; junction bases unmatched: 19. The germline gives CDR1 SNHLY, CDR2 FYNNEI. This CDR3 is 19 amino acids long. The TCR originated in a human donor who received an intestinal transplant. Material: unstimulated CD4+ T cells sorted from spleen or lymph node cells, obtained before intestinal transplant. The chain is built from TRBV2 and TRBJ2-3; 7 bases fit TRBD1. CDR3 coding DNA: TGTGCCAGCAGCCCACCCCCCCGACAGGGTGGGATTGGCACAGATACGCAGTATTTT. Translated, it gives CASSPPPRQGGIGTDTQYF.